The 9 T cell receptor beta chains below come from one sample, sequenced in a study of blood T cell repertoires in COVID-19. This table comes from immunoSEQ multiplex PCR, and its TCRdb copy is limited to in-frame clones, with some not included. The repertoire holds around 60,000 clones, 80% to 95% seen once, with about 9.1% in the top ten. The sequenced sample consisted of peripheral blood. The receptors come from a woman of 80 years or more with active COVID-19.

This sequence joins TRBV5-6 and TRBJ1-6; D possibly corresponds to TRBD1 (5 bases). There are 15 residues in the CDR3. V gave up 6 bases and J gave up 15 bases, with 25 bases separating them. Looked up from germline, CDR1 is SGHDT and CDR2 is YYEEEE. The CDR3 DNA reads TGTGCCAGCAACTCGGGAGGGACGGCTACGCGGTTCCTCCACTTT. Translated: CASNSGGTATRFLHF.

This chain links TRBV5-1 with TRBJ1-6; 12 bases align to TRBD1. V lost 1 base and J lost 9; bases outside the gene matches: 8. Germline lookup yields CDR1 SGHRS and CDR2 YFSETQ. The CDR3 sequence is 17 residues long. The CDR3 DNA sequence: TGCGCCAGCAGCTTGATAGGGACAGGGGGCGTCGGTTCACCCCTCCACTTT. It yields the protein CASSLIGTGGVGSPLHF.

The chain carries TRBV28 and TRBJ1-5; tentative D call: TRBD1 (6 bases). The germline V gene has CDR1 MDHEN and CDR2 SYDVKM. V was cut by 6 bases and J by 3 bases, with 18 bases left in between. CDR3 length: 16 residues. This chain's CDR3 is CASRPDEGHYNQPQHF. The CDR3 bases are TGTGCCAGCAGGCCAGACGAGGGACACTACAATCAGCCCCAGCATTTT.

The CDR3 DNA sequence: TGTGCCAGCAGCTTGGGGACAGGGAACTATGGCTACACCTTC. It codes for CASSLGTGNYGYTF. The V gene is TRBV7-9, the J gene TRBJ1-2; 9 bases line up with TRBD1. From germline, CDR1 is SEHNR and CDR2 FQNEAQ (reference sequence). V trimming: 3 bases; J trimming: 2 bases; junction bases outside the gene matches: 1. The CDR3 has 14 amino acids.

This clone was observed once. CDR3 in amino acids: CASSQGGPGNYGYTF. Here the CDR3 DNA reads TGTGCCAGCAGCCAAGGGGGGCCAGGGAACTATGGCTACACCTTC. The chain is built from TRBV4-2 and TRBJ1-2; D might be TRBD1 (6 bases). The CDR3 loop spans 15 amino acids. The V and J ends lost 1 base and 2 bases respectively, with 11 bases between them. Germline V gives CDR1 LGHNA, CDR2 YNFKEQ.

V gene TRBV12-5 combines with J gene TRBJ2-2, with D unresolved. This CDR3 region has 13 residues. V dropped 5 bases and J dropped 0 bases, with 4 bases sitting between them. CDR1 is LGHNT and CDR2 is FRNRAP in the germline V gene. The CDR3 reads CASGPSNTGELFF. In nucleotides, the CDR3 is TGTGCTAGTGGTCCCTCGAACACCGGGGAGCTGTTTTTT.

The CDR3 nucleotides are TGTGCCAGCGCGATGACAGGGGTCACTGAAGCTTTCTTT. It yields the protein CASAMTGVTEAFF. The rearrangement joins TRBV6-5 to TRBJ1-1, with 8 bases matching TRBD1. This CDR3 has 13 amino acids. With 8 bases clipped from V and 4 bases from J, the junction kept 6 bases outside the gene matches. The germline V gene has CDR1 MNHEY and CDR2 SVGAGI.

This clone was seen a few times. J is TRBJ1-5 and V is TRBV5-1; D might be TRBD1 (6 bases). Germline loops: CDR1 SGHRS, CDR2 YFSETQ. Deletions cut 4 bases from V and 2 bases from J, with 13 bases between. The CDR3 totals 15 residues. CDR3 amino acids: CASSPSGHRNQPQHF. CDR3 bases: TGCGCCAGCAGCCCCTCGGGACACCGCAATCAGCCCCAGCATTTT.

The J gene is TRBJ2-1, the V gene TRBV6-6; D might be TRBD1 (7 bases). The CDR3 has 15 residues. CDR1 is MNHNY, CDR2 SVGAGI, per germline (reference sequence). Between the trimmed V and J ends, which lost 7 bases and 6 bases, there was a span of 19 bases. The DNA of the CDR3 is TGTGCCAGCATGGGCGCGGAGGGGGCGAGCAATGAGCAGTTCTTC. This codes for CASMGAEGASNEQFF.